This TCR beta chain derives from a study of siplizumab effects on memory and regulatory T cells. Germline V gene sequence: CDR1 MNHEY, CDR2 SVGAGI. Trimming left V 0 bases short and J 5 bases short, with 10 bases between. The CDR3 consists of 14 residues. In a few donor pairs, unstimulated naive, memory, effector memory and TEMRA subsets were sequenced. Sequencing was performed with immunoSEQ multiplex PCR; in TCRdb, only in-frame clones are kept and a portion is missing. The sample holds some 52,000 clones, nearly 98% seen once. General observations from the study: Under siplizumab, an average about 70% of mappable alloreactive CD4+ clones were Treg-derived, compared with 25% to 30% in controls. Memory T cells appeared less diverse than naive cells, which seemed to contribute substantially to alloresponse. Researchers did not confirm the suppressive function of proliferating Tregs from siplizumab cultures.

In regard to this clone: Its antigen is unknown.

The source material was naive CD4+ T cells sorted from blood. This chain connects TRBV6-5 to TRBJ2-5; perhaps TRBD2 as D (5 bases). The receptor was isolated from a human donor in good health. The CDR3 sequence: CASSYSRGWETQYF. The CDR3 region has the DNA TGTGCCAGCAGTTACTCACGGGGTTGGGAGACCCAGTACTTC.